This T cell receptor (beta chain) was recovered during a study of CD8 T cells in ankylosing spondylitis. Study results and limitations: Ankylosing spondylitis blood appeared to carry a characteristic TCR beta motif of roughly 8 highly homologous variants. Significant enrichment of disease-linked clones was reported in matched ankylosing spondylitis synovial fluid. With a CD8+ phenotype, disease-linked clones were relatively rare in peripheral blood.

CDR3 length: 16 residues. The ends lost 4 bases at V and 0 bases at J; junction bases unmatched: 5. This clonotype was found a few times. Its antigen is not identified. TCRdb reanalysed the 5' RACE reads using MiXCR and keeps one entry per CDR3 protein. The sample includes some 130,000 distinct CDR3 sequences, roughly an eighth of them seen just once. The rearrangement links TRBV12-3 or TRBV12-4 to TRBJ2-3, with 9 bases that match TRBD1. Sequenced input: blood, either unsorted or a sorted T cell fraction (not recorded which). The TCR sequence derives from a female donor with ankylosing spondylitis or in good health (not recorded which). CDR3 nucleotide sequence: TGTGCCAGCAGTTCCCCGGGACAGGGAAGCACAGATACGCAGTATTTT. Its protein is CASSSPGQGSTDTQYF.